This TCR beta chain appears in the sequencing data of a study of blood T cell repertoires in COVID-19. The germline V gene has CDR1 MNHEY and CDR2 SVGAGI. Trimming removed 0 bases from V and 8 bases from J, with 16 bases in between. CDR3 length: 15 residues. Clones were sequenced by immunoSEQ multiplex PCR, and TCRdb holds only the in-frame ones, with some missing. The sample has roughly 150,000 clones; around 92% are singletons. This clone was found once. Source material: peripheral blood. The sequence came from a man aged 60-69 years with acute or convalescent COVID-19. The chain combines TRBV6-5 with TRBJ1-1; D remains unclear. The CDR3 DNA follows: TGTGCCAGCAGTTACTCGAATGTGAGGAGTCGGGAAGCTTTCTTT. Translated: CASSYSNVRSREAFF.